This T cell receptor beta chain appears in the sequencing data of a study of T cell responses to AZD1222 COVID-19 vaccine (dated by TCRdb to the early 2020s). At the level of the whole study: TCR sequencing was performed for 230 to 250 trial participants, of whom roughly 200 were given two doses of AZD1222 and around 26 were given two doses of MenACWY control vaccine. Enrollment into the trials was organized by age into subgroups of 18-55, 56-69 and 70-plus years, and those subgroups contained about 160, 30 and 59 TCR-sequenced participants, respectively. General study outcomes and caveats: The whole spike protein was spanned by vaccine-associated CD4 TCRs, and dominant responses were seen in regions 160-218 and 743-854. A significant rise in spike-specific TCR breadth and depth was observed after two AZD1222 doses relative to day 0 and relative to MenACWY recipients. Participants were mostly white British, with more females than males. The authors suggested clonal diversity may have been underestimated. Conclusions about previously exposed vaccinees are limited because only a handful of AZD1222 recipients were SARS-CoV-2 seropositive at baseline. Because no day 14 peak-response samples were available, the repertoires could be characterized only after the peak T cell response. In the small 56-69-year group, the increase in depth fell short of significance, most likely because of low power. Reportedly, close to half of the unique spike-specific TCRs recognized epitopes lying outside the regions that are mutated in the B.1.351 and B.1.1.7 variants.

A word on this clone: Its antigen is unknown. Qualities for individual bases were not recorded, and no much larger clone is one base off.

In light of the paper, this sample's time point label describes: about 28 days (+/-7) after the second vaccine dose. AZD1222 recipients with second doses at about 4 weeks or about 12 weeks were pooled, because spike-specific TCR depth and breadth did not differ between schedules. Samples from vaccinated people were obtained from the UK trials COV001 and COV002, which included a single-blind randomized controlled phase 2/3 trial of AZD1222 (ChAdOx1 nCoV-19) in healthy adults. For TCRbeta chain sequencing, PBMC samples were collected from trial participants at day 0 and at day 28 after the second dose. The CDR3 regions of human TCRbeta chains were analyzed by immunosequencing. Per the original workflow: Repertoire TCRs were checked for matches against a reference library of SARS-CoV-2-specific TCRs that had been generated using the MIRA antigen-specificity platform. Breadth was defined as the fraction of unique TCRs that were SARS-CoV-2-associated, and depth was defined as the fraction of total T cells that were SARS-CoV-2-associated. Using the MIRA data, each spike-specific TCR was assigned both to the spike region to which the TCR was reactive and to a CD4 or CD8 class. Log10-transformed breadth and depth values were compared by one-way ANOVA with Sidak's multiple comparisons tests. The table comes from immuneACCESS by way of TCRdb, which keeps in-frame sequences with V and J called. Part of the clones is missing from these tables; in studies checked, under half for an unresolved V gene and the rest for unknown reasons. That table furnishes V, J and clone size, whereas the DNA furnished D and trimming. In this sample the table shows fewer than 180,000 clones, around 90% of which occur a single time. The ten largest account for 3% to 3.5% of the sample.

Trimmed from V: 3 bases; trimmed from J: 0 bases; junction bases lacking a gene match: 6. CDR1 and CDR2, looked up from the germline V gene, are SQVTM and ANQGSEA. Inclusive of the bounding cysteine and phenylalanine, the CDR3 is 17 residues long. Just CDR3 DNA is preserved here, 51 bases in frame from base 1. This clonotype originated in an adult who received the AZD1222 COVID-19 vaccine. The sequencing used peripheral blood, collected 28 days after the second AZD1222 dose. The chain is assembled from TRBV29-1 and TRBJ2-4, with TRBD1 matching 12 junction bases. In nucleotides, the sequence is TGCAGCGTTGAGGGACAGGGGGCTGGATTAGCCAAAAACATTCAGTACTTC. Its translation is CSVEGQGAGLAKNIQYF.